This section outlines one TCR beta chain sequence together with its context. The record originates from a study of beta chain features in type 1 diabetes. Study as a whole: No patient-donor differences in age, gender, total cells or subset yield. There were 107,917,701 sorted cells examined across all samples.

Of the isolated RNA, all was reverse transcribed, and so the sequenced material was expressed TCRB transcripts. Around 3.57 million reads was the average for naive, central memory and regulatory T cell samples. Assay: immunoSEQ multiplex PCR; the TCRdb copy retains only in-frame clones and omits some. The top ten hold 4% of the sample, which has 200,000 to 250,000 clones, 25% to 30% seen once. Germline CDR1 is SGHDN and CDR2 is FVKESK. The CDR3 totals 16 residues. Trimming removed 4 bases from V and 0 bases from J, with 12 bases in between. This TCR was recovered from a man aged 25 to 45 in good health. This sequence joins TRBV14 and TRBJ1-4; D gene unclear. Sequences were obtained from central memory CD4+ T cells from blood. This CDR3 reads CASSPRKTSTNEKLFF. Here the CDR3 DNA reads TGTGCCAGCAGCCCCCGGAAGACCTCAACTAATGAAAAACTGTTTTTT.